Here is one T cell receptor beta chain with its context. The sample comes from a study of blood T cell repertoires in COVID-19. Study at large: Researchers got acute and convalescent COVID-19 samples from the United States, Italy and Spain. T cells, B-cell-depleted T cells, or PBMCs supplied cDNA or gDNA.

Source study methods: The authors estimated nucleated cell counts from reference gene primer amplification. Sequenced by immunoSEQ multiplex PCR; TCRdb stores in-frame clones only, minus some. The V and J calls and the clone size are those of that table, but D and trimming were determined from the DNA. Of approximately 82,000 clones listed, about four fifths were seen once; the top ten hold more than 5.5%. Losses at the gene ends were 5 bases for V and 5 bases for J; bases not matched to a gene: 9. CDR1 is MDHEN, CDR2 SYDVKM, per germline. There are 16 residues in the CDR3. Sequencing used peripheral blood. The TCR originated in a man in his fifties or sixties with active or convalescent COVID-19. The rearrangement links TRBV28 to TRBJ1-4; 9 bases are a match to TRBD1. The CDR3 is CASSHKQGAPNEKLFF. The CDR3 nucleotides read TGTGCCAGCAGTCACAAACAGGGGGCTCCGAATGAAAAACTGTTTTTT.